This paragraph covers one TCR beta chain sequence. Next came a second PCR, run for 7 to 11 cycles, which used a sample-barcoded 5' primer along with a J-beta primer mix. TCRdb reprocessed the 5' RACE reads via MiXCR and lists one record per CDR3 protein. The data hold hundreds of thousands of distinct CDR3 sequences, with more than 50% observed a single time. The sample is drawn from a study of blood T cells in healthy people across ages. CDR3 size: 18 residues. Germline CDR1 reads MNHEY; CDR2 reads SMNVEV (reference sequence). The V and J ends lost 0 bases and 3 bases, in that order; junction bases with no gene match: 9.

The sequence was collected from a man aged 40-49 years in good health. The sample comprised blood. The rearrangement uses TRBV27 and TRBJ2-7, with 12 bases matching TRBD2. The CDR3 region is CASSLSGLAGGPDYEQYF. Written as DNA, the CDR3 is TGTGCCAGCAGTTTATCTGGGCTAGCGGGAGGGCCTGACTACGAGCAGTACTTC.